Below, 31 T cell receptor beta chains from the same sample are listed, as sequenced in a study of cytomegalovirus exposure and HLA in healthy donors. The PCR was carried out with 60 Vbeta primers and 13 Jbeta primers. Assay used: immunoSEQ multiplex PCR; TCRdb lists only in-frame clones, some missing. This sample has about 140,000 clones; 70% to 80% occur once, and the top ten carry around 3.1%. Sequenced input: PBMCs. Receptors originate from a female donor in good health and CMV-seronegative.

The J gene is TRBJ1-1, the V gene TRBV11-3; weak D call: TRBD1 (6 bases). V was cut by 5 bases and J by 4 bases, with 20 bases left in between. CDR3 length: 16 residues. Germline loops: CDR1 SGHNT, CDR2 YENEEA. CDR3 region: CASSPYRVAASTEAFF. The CDR3 region has the DNA TGTGCCAGCAGCCCCTACAGGGTAGCAGCCAGCACTGAAGCTTTCTTT.

This clone was detected a few times. J is TRBJ1-2 and V is TRBV4-1; the match to TRBD1 covers 9 bases. Germline values: CDR1 MGHRA, CDR2 YSYEKL. V lost 4 bases and J lost 3; bases outside the gene matches: 6. CDR3 size: 15 residues. The CDR3 nucleotides read TGCGCCAGCAGCCCGAGTTGGACAGGGGACTATGGCTACACCTTC. Translation gives CASSPSWTGDYGYTF.

The chain recombines TRBV7-8 with TRBJ1-1; D might be TRBD1 (5 bases). Germline V gene lookup returns CDR1 SGHVS and CDR2 FQNEAQ. This CDR3 is 15 amino acids long. Trimming took 3 bases from V and 4 from J, leaving 15 bases between them. The CDR3 protein is CASSFNLGGSTEAFF. The CDR3 DNA reads TGTGCCAGCAGCTTCAACCTCGGGGGGAGCACTGAAGCTTTCTTT.

This clone has only one observation. The chain has TRBV29-1 and TRBJ2-7, with TRBD1 as a possible D gene (5 bases). This CDR3 has 15 amino acids. With 4 bases removed from V and 7 bases from J, the gap between germline ends came to 23 bases. CDR1 SQVTM and CDR2 ANQGSEA come from the germline V gene. The CDR3 bases are TGCAGCGTTGCCCAGGGAAGGACGGGTGCTTTTGAGCAGTACTTC. This encodes CSVAQGRTGAFEQYF.

This CDR3 reads CASVIQGARGYGYTF. The CDR3, as DNA: TGTGCCAGCGTTATCCAGGGGGCGAGAGGCTATGGCTACACCTTC. The rearrangement joins TRBV6-1 to TRBJ1-2; 8 bases match TRBD1. Trimming took 8 bases from V and 4 from J; bases not matched to a gene: 12. The CDR3 totals 15 residues. CDR1 is MNHNS and CDR2 is SASEGT in the germline V gene.

This chain joins TRBV4-1 and TRBJ1-1; D is ambiguous. CDR1 is MGHRA and CDR2 is YSYEKL in the germline V gene. The length of the CDR3 is 15 residues. Trimming cost V 7 bases and J 4 bases, with 19 bases left between them. The CDR3 nucleotides read TGCGCCAGCACCTTAGGCCTACAAGGGAGCACTGAAGCTTTCTTT. It translates to CASTLGLQGSTEAFF.

This clone was counted between two and nine times. The chain has TRBV6-5 and TRBJ1-2; TRBD1 agrees at 10 bases. Germline CDR1 MNHEY, CDR2 SVGAGI. This CDR3 comprises 13 residues. V was clipped by 5 bases and J by 6 bases; unmatched bases: 3. Written as DNA, the CDR3 is TGTGCCAGCAGTCGAGACAGGGGGCATGGCTACACCTTC. It yields the protein CASSRDRGHGYTF.

A few counts support this clone. V usage is TRBV5-5 and J usage is TRBJ2-2; D is perhaps TRBD1 (5 bases). This CDR3 is 15 amino acids long. Germline V CDR1 and CDR2: SGHKS, YYEKEE (reference sequence). The V end was cut by 0 bases, the J end by 7 bases, with 13 bases between. The CDR3 loop reads CASSLVTDSVGELFF. CDR3 nucleotides: TGTGCCAGCAGCTTGGTCACCGACAGTGTCGGGGAGCTGTTTTTT.

The chain is built from TRBV27 and TRBJ2-2; 9 nucleotides align to TRBD2. Germline CDR1 is MNHEY and CDR2 is SMNVEV (reference sequence). This CDR3 has 17 residues. Unmatched junction bases numbered 14, after V lost 5 bases and J lost 7 bases. The CDR3 DNA reads TGTGCCAGCAGTCCTCGGGGCGGGGGGGCCGAGCACGGGGAGCTGTTTTTT. Its protein product is CASSPRGGGAEHGELFF.

The chain links TRBV27 to TRBJ2-5, with a weak D call TRBD1 (6 bases). CDR1 and CDR2 (germline): MNHEY, SMNVEV (reference sequence). Trimming pared 5 bases from V and 5 bases from J, leaving 18 bases between. There are 15 residues in the CDR3. This chain's CDR3 is CASSHKQGPVETQYF. The CDR3 DNA follows: TGTGCCAGCAGTCATAAACAGGGTCCGGTTGAGACCCAGTACTTC.

The sample holds a few counts of this clone. CDR3 protein: CASSSYTEAFF. In DNA, the CDR3 is TGTGCCAGCTCTTCTTACACTGAAGCTTTCTTT. This chain connects TRBV18 to TRBJ1-1; no clear D. Germline CDR1 and CDR2: KGHSH and LQKENI. This CDR3 region has 11 residues. The V gene lost 6 bases and the J gene lost 3 bases, with 5 bases spanning the gap.

The chain is built from TRBV4-1 and TRBJ2-1, with TRBD2 matching 13 bases. V lost 4 bases and J lost 4; bases outside the gene matches: 4. This CDR3 spans 16 amino acids. Germline V gene sequence: CDR1 MGHRA, CDR2 YSYEKL. The CDR3 protein is CASSLKGLAGYNEQFF. As DNA, the CDR3 is TGCGCCAGCAGCCTCAAGGGACTAGCGGGGTACAATGAGCAGTTCTTC.

This chain links TRBV9 with TRBJ2-1, with 11 nucleotides matching TRBD1. Germline V lookup: CDR1 SGDLS, CDR2 YYNGEE. With V trimmed by 2 bases and J by 9 bases, 10 bases remained unmatched. This CDR3 spans 16 amino acids. In DNA form, the CDR3 reads TGTGCCAGCAGCGTCCTCCGGGACAGGGGGACTCGTGAGCAGTTCTTC. Protein product: CASSVLRDRGTREQFF.

The V call is TRBV20-1, the J call TRBJ1-1; tentative D call: TRBD1 (5 bases). Trimming took 3 bases from V and 7 from J, leaving 9 bases between them. The germline V gene has CDR1 DFQATT and CDR2 SNEGSKA (reference sequence). The CDR3 is 11 residues long. The CDR3 reads CSASAGLEAFF. The CDR3 nucleotides are TGCAGTGCTAGCGCGGGGCTTGAAGCTTTCTTT.

The CDR3 DNA reads TGTGCCAGCAGTGAATTTACAAGTCTGAACACTGAAGCTTTCTTT. Its protein product is CASSEFTSLNTEAFF. This chain connects TRBV25-1 to TRBJ1-1; no definite D call. Germline CDR1 MGHDK, CDR2 SYGVNS. V was trimmed by 1 base and J by 0 bases, leaving 9 bases between them. The CDR3 sequence is 15 residues long. Drawing the rest from reference TRBV25-1 and TRBJ1-1, the complete variable domain is EADIYQTPRYLVIGTGKKITLECSQTMGHDKMYWYQQDPGMELHLIHYSYGVNSTEKGDLSSESTVSRIRTEHFPLTLESARPSHTSQYLCASSEFTSLNTEAFFGQGTRLTVV.

The J gene is TRBJ1-1, the V gene TRBV19; TRBD1 matches at 9 bases. Trimming cost V 3 bases and J 4 bases; bases outside gene matches: 6. The CDR3 contains 15 residues. Looked up from germline, CDR1 is LNHDA and CDR2 is SQIVND (reference sequence). This CDR3 reads CASSIDRGLSTEAFF. The CDR3 region has the DNA TGTGCCAGTAGTATTGACAGGGGGTTGAGCACTGAAGCTTTCTTT.

The V call is TRBV7-2, the J call TRBJ1-1; no firm D call. This CDR3 comprises 15 residues. In germline, CDR1 is SGHTA, CDR2 FQGNSA. V lost 1 base and J lost 8, with 17 bases in between. DNA of the CDR3: TGTGCCAGCAGCTTAGGAGATTATTGGGCGAGCGAAGCTTTCTTT. It codes for CASSLGDYWASEAFF. Combining the CDR3 with reference TRBV7-2 and TRBJ1-1 gives the whole variable domain GAGVSQSPSNKVTEKGKDVELRCDPISGHTALYWYRQSLGQGLEFLIYFQGNSAPDKSGLPSDRFSAERTGGSVSTLTIQRTQQEDSAVYLCASSLGDYWASEAFFGQGTRLTVV.

V usage is TRBV7-6 and J usage is TRBJ2-7, with 12 bases that match TRBD2. J gave up 6 bases and V 1 base, and 4 bases lay outside the gene matches. This CDR3 is 15 amino acids long. CDR1 and CDR2 (germline): SGHVS, FNYEAQ. The CDR3 spells CASSLEASGRGEQYF. As DNA, the CDR3 is TGTGCCAGCAGCTTAGAGGCTAGCGGGAGGGGCGAGCAGTACTTC.

The chain links TRBV18 to TRBJ1-4, with D possibly being TRBD1 (5 bases). The V gene lost 4 bases and the J gene lost 8 bases, with 11 bases spanning the gap. The germline gives CDR1 KGHSH, CDR2 LQKENI. CDR3 length: 13 amino acids. In nucleotides, the CDR3 is TGTGCCAGCTCACGGGGGGAGGAAGAAAAACTGTTTTTT. As protein: CASSRGEEEKLFF. Using reference TRBV18 and TRBJ1-4 for the parts outside the CDR3, the full variable domain is NAGVMQNPRHLVRRRGQEARLRCSPMKGHSHVYWYRQLPEEGLKFMVYLQKENIIDESGMPKERFSAEFPKEGPSILRIQQVVRGDSAAYFCASSRGEEEKLFFGSGTQLSVL.

The CDR3 region is CASSGTGISGANVLTF. The DNA of the CDR3 is TGCGCCAGCTCCGGGACAGGGATCTCTGGGGCCAACGTCCTGACTTTC. This chain uses TRBV10-2 with TRBJ2-6; 9 bases map to TRBD1. CDR1 WSHSY and CDR2 SAAADI come from the germline V gene. J gave up 0 bases and V 8 bases, and 5 bases lay outside the gene matches. The CDR3 loop spans 16 amino acids.

This sequence joins TRBV10-2 and TRBJ2-7; TRBD2 aligns across 9 bases. This CDR3 spans 13 amino acids. V lost 6 bases to trimming and J lost 4 bases; unmatched junction nucleotides: 4. Germline V gene lookup returns CDR1 WSHSY and CDR2 SAAADI. Here the CDR3 DNA reads TGCGCCAGCAGCAGGACTAGCGAATACGAGCAGTACTTC. Its protein product is CASSRTSEYEQYF.

CDR3 nucleotides: TGTGCCAGCTCAGCCCTTCCCGGCGGGGTCTCTGGAAACACCATATATTTT. Its protein product is CASSALPGGVSGNTIYF. This chain uses TRBV18 with TRBJ1-3; D ambiguous. The CDR3 has 17 residues. CDR1 is KGHSH, CDR2 LQKENI, per germline. Trimming removed 5 bases at V and 0 bases at J, with 17 bases between.

J is TRBJ1-6 and V is TRBV4-1; D gene ambiguous. Germline values: CDR1 MGHRA, CDR2 YSYEKL. V was shortened by 4 bases and J by 9 bases, with 16 bases between the two germline ends. This CDR3 is 15 amino acids long. The CDR3 loop is CASSPQFSGSSPLHF. The CDR3 DNA reads TGCGCCAGCAGCCCCCAATTCTCGGGAAGTTCACCCCTCCACTTT.

V usage is TRBV5-1 and J usage is TRBJ2-7, with 10 bases fitting TRBD2. The CDR3 extends over 15 amino acids. Germline V gene sequence: CDR1 SGHRS, CDR2 YFSETQ. The V and J ends lost 0 bases and 3 bases, in that order; junction bases with no gene match: 3. CDR3 nucleotide sequence: TGCGCCAGCAGCTTGGATGGACTAGCGGTCTACGAGCAGTACTTC. Protein product: CASSLDGLAVYEQYF.

The rearrangement joins TRBV6-5 to TRBJ1-2, with 9 bases fitting TRBD1. Germline CDR1 MNHEY, CDR2 SVGAGI. CDR3 length: 13 amino acids. The ends lost 10 bases at V and 6 bases at J; junction bases unmatched: 9. The CDR3, as DNA: TGTGCCACCCAAAGGACAGGGGAGGATGGCTACACCTTC. Protein: CATQRTGEDGYTF.

This chain uses TRBV5-1 with TRBJ2-3; a weak D match, TRBD1 (6 bases). CDR1 is SGHRS, CDR2 YFSETQ, per germline. The length of the CDR3 is 15 residues. Trimming shortened V by 0 bases and J by 4 bases, and 12 bases separated the two germline ends. CDR3 nucleotides: TGCGCCAGCAGCTTGGAATCCGGACAGTCAGATACGCAGTATTTT. Its protein product is CASSLESGQSDTQYF. Full variable domain (remainder filled in from reference TRBV5-1 and TRBJ2-3): KAGVTQTPRYLIKTRGQQVTLSCSPISGHRSVSWYQQTPGQGLQFLFEYFSETQRNKGNFPGRFSGRQFSNSRSEMNVSTLELGDSALYLCASSLESGQSDTQYFGPGTRLTVL.

The V and J genes are TRBV19 and TRBJ1-4; D unresolved. The CDR3 runs 16 residues. Germline loops: CDR1 LNHDA, CDR2 SQIVND (reference sequence). V shed 4 bases and J shed 8 bases, with 20 bases lying between them. CDR3 in DNA: TGTGCCAGTAGTACCCCCCGCTCAGGCCAGCGGGAAAAACTGTTTTTT. Translating it yields CASSTPRSGQREKLFF.

Points on this clone: Different DNA sequences within this sample yield the same CDR3. The gene calls are TRBV28 and TRBJ1-1, with D unresolved. Trimming pared 6 bases from V and 5 bases from J, leaving 7 bases between. CDR1 MDHEN and CDR2 SYDVKM come from the germline V gene. The CDR3 covers 11 residues. The CDR3 is CASSLSTEAFF. The CDR3 DNA follows: TGTGCCAGCAGCTTGAGTACTGAAGCTTTCTTT.

This clone was seen a few times. The chain couples TRBV23-1 to TRBJ2-5, with 7 bases matching TRBD1. The J call may be faulty, since TRBJ2-7 better matches the DNA end. TRBV23-1 is an ORF, with its function uncertain. This CDR3 contains 16 residues. This CDR3 reads CASSQRTGRDHYEQYF. The DNA of the CDR3 is TGCGCCAGCAGTCAGAGGACAGGTAGGGACCATTACGAGCAGTACTTC.

The chain has TRBV19 and TRBJ1-1; 8 bases line up with TRBD1. Germline V gives CDR1 LNHDA, CDR2 SQIVND (reference sequence). The CDR3 runs 16 residues. V shed 5 bases and J 0 bases; nucleotides not matched to a gene: 8. The CDR3 DNA reads TGTGCCAGTAGTCCTAAACTGACAGGGGTGAACACTGAAGCTTTCTTT. Translated: CASSPKLTGVNTEAFF.

This clone was found once. The chain couples TRBV4-1 to TRBJ2-2; 12 bases match TRBD2. The CDR3 consists of 20 residues. V gave up 4 bases and J gave up 4 bases; unmatched junction bases: 16. The germline V gene encodes CDR1 MGHRA and CDR2 YSYEKL. The CDR3 spells CASSLAVPSSGRGSTGELFF. The CDR3 bases are TGCGCCAGCAGCCTTGCCGTCCCCTCTAGCGGGAGGGGGAGCACCGGGGAGCTGTTTTTT.